This TCR beta chain was identified during a study of shared clonotypes between healthy human individuals. Turning to the study itself: For every donor, three CD4 naive, three CD4 memory, two CD8 naive and one CD8 memory plates were used.

Method: immunoSEQ multiplex PCR; TCRdb's copy keeps in-frame clones and lacks some. Of about 2 million clones listed, 85% to 95% were seen once; the top ten hold 0.13%. Trimming removed 3 bases at V and 3 bases at J, with 15 bases between. The CDR3 runs to 16 residues. Per the germline V gene, CDR1 is LGHNA and CDR2 is YNFKEQ. Sequences were obtained from naive CD4+ T cells sorted from blood. Regarding subset: CD45RA+ positively selected. This TCR derives from a man between 18 and 35 years old in good health. The rearrangement joins TRBV4-2 to TRBJ1-3; D may be TRBD1 (5 bases). The CDR3 bases are TGTGCCAGCAGCCAGGAGCAAGGGGTATTTGGAAACACCATATATTTT. Amino acids: CASSQEQGVFGNTIYF.